The present T cell receptor beta chain was sequenced within a study of blood T cells in healthy people across ages (dated by TCRdb to 2015 to 2017). Background for the entire study: In model experiments, roughly one uniquely barcoded TCR beta cDNA molecule per two T cells was captured by template switching. Four age groups were formed from the donors: young (average 16 years), middle-aged (roughly 38), aged (approximately 60) and long-lived (82). The study analyzed two additional independent replicas of 1 million unique cDNA reads from the same blood draw for two donors, one aged 18 to 29 and one aged 80 or older. Age-related changes in TCR beta repertoire diversity were measured in the study by deep sequencing normalized with unique cDNA molecular identifiers. To avoid experimental bias, donors of different ages were randomly spread across the sequencing lanes.

Per the germline V gene (reference sequence), SEHNR is the CDR1 and FQNEAQ is the CDR2. From cysteine to phenylalanine, the CDR3 is 15 amino acids long. Only the CDR3 portion is preserved as DNA: 45 bases, with reading frame beginning at the first base. At the junction V is shortened by 5 bases and J by 6 bases; bases outside the gene matches: 10. The method behind the library was 5' RACE. The sequencer was an Illumina HiSeq 2500. A second PCR of about 6 to 12 cycles was run with a J-beta primer mix and a sample-barcoded 5' primer. A template-switch 5' adaptor carrying 12 random nucleotides introduced a unique molecular identifier onto each TCR beta cDNA molecule. Each sample yielded at least 3 million CDR3-containing paired-end reads. First-strand cDNA synthesis was performed from all RNA using the Mint cDNA synthesis kit, with priming by a TRBC-specific oligonucleotide. Following uracil-DNA glycosylase treatment, a first 18-cycle PCR with universal primers M1SS and BC2_uni_R was performed on all cDNA. On the authors' methods: Normalization of each sample was performed by random selection of 1 million high-quality reads, each carrying a distinct molecular identifier. Instead of being binned into consensus sequences, reads that shared molecular identifiers were thrown out. MiTCR, set to a Q25 quality threshold and the strictest error-elimination algorithm, was used for CDR3 identification, clonotype clustering and error correction. A nonparametric unseen species model with Euler transformation was used to estimate a lower bound on total TCR beta diversity. TCRdb itself trimmed the public reads at Q25 with fastp, ran MiXCR and retained productive beta chains. Identical CDR3 proteins give one entry, which carries the most common genes and DNA. These V and J calls derive from TCRdb rather than the authors' analysis. Counted in this sample were about 1.5 million distinct CDR3 sequences; approximately 42% of them appeared once. The leading ten clones occupy just over 4% of the sample.

In regard to this clonotype: What this receptor recognizes is not known. No much larger clone exists at a distance of one base, and base qualities are not known.

Paper-wide results and their limitations: Donor CMV infection status was unknown, potentially confounding age-related changes in expanded clonotypes. Conclusive comparison of naive and antigen-experienced compartments was prevented by the profiling of bulk unsorted PBMCs. A strong correlation was found between observed TCR beta diversity and the percentage of naive T cells measured by flow cytometry. The long-lived group showed more naive CD4+ T cells, fewer expanded clones and increased TCR diversity than the aged group, suggesting age selection. Total diversity estimates from one million sequenced T cells were considered lower bounds and underestimates. Observed TCR beta diversity per million T cells fell roughly linearly with age, and a significant reduction was already apparent by age around 40.

Systemically healthy Caucasian individuals from Russia, some 38 in total and aged roughly 6 to 95 years, were included as donors. Each donor gave ten milliliters of peripheral blood, collected into EDTA-treated Vacutainer tubes. PBMCs were isolated by Ficoll-Paque density-gradient centrifugation, with at least 6 million obtained per sample. Total RNA was extracted from PBMCs with Trizol reagent, with at least 5.5 micrograms obtained per sample. The percentages of naive CD45RAhigh/CD27high T cells were determined by flow cytometry on a PBMC aliquot from every donor. Sequenced material: blood. The receptor was isolated from a woman under 30 in good health. The chain is assembled from TRBV7-9 and TRBJ1-1; 9 of the junction bases match TRBD1. The nucleotide sequence is given as TGTGCCAGCAGCCATGCCGGGACAGGGAGGTCTGAAGCTTTCTTT. It codes for CASSHAGTGRSEAFF.